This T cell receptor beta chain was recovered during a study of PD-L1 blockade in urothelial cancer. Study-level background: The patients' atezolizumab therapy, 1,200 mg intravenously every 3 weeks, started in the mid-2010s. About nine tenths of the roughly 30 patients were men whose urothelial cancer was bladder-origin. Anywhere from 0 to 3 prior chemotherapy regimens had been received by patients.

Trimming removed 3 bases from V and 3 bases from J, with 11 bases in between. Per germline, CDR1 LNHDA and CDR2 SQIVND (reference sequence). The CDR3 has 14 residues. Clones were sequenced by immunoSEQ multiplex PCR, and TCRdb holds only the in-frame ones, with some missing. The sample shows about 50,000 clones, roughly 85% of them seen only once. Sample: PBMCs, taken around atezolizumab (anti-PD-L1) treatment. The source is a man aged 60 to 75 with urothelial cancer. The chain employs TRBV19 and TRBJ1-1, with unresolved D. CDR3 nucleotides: TGTGCCAGTAGTATCAACAGCGGGGACACTGAAGCTTTCTTT. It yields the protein CASSINSGDTEAFF.